A selection of T cell receptor beta chains follows, all from one sample in a study of cytotoxic CD8 clonotypes in ibrutinib-treated CLL. The protocol was immunoSEQ multiplex PCR, while the TCRdb copy is restricted to in-frame clones and leaves out a portion. The data hold 30,000 or so clones, with about three quarters observed a single time. The starting material was PBMCs, obtained after 36 months of ibrutinib treatment. These TCRs come from a human donor with chronic lymphocytic leukemia. Both conserved end residues are part of each CDR3. The order of the fields is clone size, J gene, D gene, V gene, CDR3 protein, CDR3 DNA. The D gene is left open where the match is weak. Size is omitted from some rows. Given values are once, few, many or a class for expanded clones.

clone size: NA
J gene: TRBJ1-1
D gene: NA
V gene: TRBV7-6
CDR3 protein: CASSLGGATMNTEAFF
CDR3 DNA: TGTGCCAGCAGCTTAGGAGGGGCCACCATGAACACTGAAGCTTTCTTT

clone size: NA
J gene: TRBJ2-3
D gene: TRBD2
V gene: TRBV18
CDR3 protein: CASSATGGAEADTQYF
CDR3 DNA: TGTGCCAGCTCAGCCACCGGGGGGGCCGAGGCAGATACGCAGTATTTT

clone size: NA
J gene: TRBJ2-7
D gene: NA
V gene: TRBV2
CDR3 protein: CASSAGLPELGYEQYF
CDR3 DNA: TGTGCCAGCAGCGCGGGGCTCCCTGAGCTTGGGTACGAGCAGTACTTC

clone size: NA
J gene: TRBJ1-3
D gene: NA
V gene: TRBV6-5
CDR3 protein: CASSYSVQGNTIYF
CDR3 DNA: TGTGCCAGCAGTTACTCGGTCCAGGGAAACACCATATATTTT

clone size: NA
J gene: TRBJ1-2
D gene: NA
V gene: TRBV21-1
CDR3 protein: CASSKGGGDNYGYTF
CDR3 DNA: TGTGCCAGCAGCAAAGGGGGAGGGGACAACTATGGCTACACCTTC

clone size: NA
J gene: TRBJ2-1
D gene: TRBD1
V gene: TRBV7-8
CDR3 protein: CASGPGQQYEQFF
CDR3 DNA: TGTGCCAGCGGGCCGGGACAGCAGTATGAGCAGTTCTTC

clone size: NA
J gene: TRBJ2-1
D gene: TRBD1
V gene: TRBV6-5
CDR3 protein: CASSSSDRISRNEQFF
CDR3 DNA: TGTGCCAGCAGTTCCTCGGACAGGATATCAAGGAATGAGCAGTTCTTC

clone size: few
J gene: TRBJ2-1
D gene: NA
V gene: TRBV2
CDR3 protein: CASSQYNEQFF
CDR3 DNA: TGTGCCAGCAGCCAGTACAATGAGCAGTTCTTC

clone size: NA
J gene: TRBJ1-5
D gene: TRBD1
V gene: TRBV30
CDR3 protein: CAWVDRADQPQHF
CDR3 DNA: TGTGCCTGGGTGGACAGGGCCGATCAGCCCCAGCATTTT

clone size: NA
J gene: TRBJ2-7
D gene: TRBD1
V gene: TRBV10-3
CDR3 protein: CAISAGTGVHEQYF
CDR3 DNA: TGTGCCATCAGTGCCGGGACAGGGGTCCACGAGCAGTACTTC

clone size: NA
J gene: TRBJ2-3
D gene: NA
V gene: TRBV5-6
CDR3 protein: CASSLRGGKDTQYF
CDR3 DNA: TGTGCCAGCAGCTTGCGGGGCGGGAAAGATACGCAGTATTTT

clone size: NA
J gene: TRBJ2-7
D gene: TRBD1
V gene: TRBV6-5
CDR3 protein: CASSYGVGTDWYEQYF
CDR3 DNA: TGTGCCAGCAGTTACGGGGTTGGGACAGATTGGTACGAGCAGTACTTC

clone size: NA
J gene: TRBJ1-2
D gene: NA
V gene: TRBV5-5
CDR3 protein: CASSFPENYGYTF
CDR3 DNA: TGTGCCAGCAGCTTTCCAGAAAACTATGGCTACACCTTC

clone size: NA
J gene: TRBJ2-7
D gene: NA
V gene: TRBV4-3
CDR3 protein: CASSQDRTGWYEQYF
CDR3 DNA: TGCGCCAGCAGCCAAGATCGCACAGGGTGGTACGAGCAGTACTTC

clone size: NA
J gene: TRBJ1-2
D gene: NA
V gene: TRBV29-1
CDR3 protein: CSVSGQRYTF
CDR3 DNA: TGCAGCGTTTCCGGGCAACGCTACACCTTC

clone size: NA
J gene: TRBJ1-3
D gene: TRBD1
V gene: TRBV4-2
CDR3 protein: CASSQGQGGNTIYF
CDR3 DNA: TGTGCCAGCAGCCAAGGACAGGGAGGAAACACCATATATTTT

clone size: NA
J gene: TRBJ2-2
D gene: NA
V gene: TRBV7-3
CDR3 protein: CASTDWTGELFF
CDR3 DNA: TGTGCCAGCACGGATTGGACCGGGGAGCTGTTTTTT

clone size: NA
J gene: TRBJ2-3
D gene: TRBD2
V gene: TRBV7-9
CDR3 protein: CASSSPLSGAATDTQYF
CDR3 DNA: TGTGCCAGCAGCTCACCACTTAGCGGGGCGGCCACAGATACGCAGTATTTT

clone size: few
J gene: TRBJ1-6
D gene: NA
V gene: TRBV7-9
CDR3 protein: CASSLGAGAWNSPLHF
CDR3 DNA: TGTGCCAGCAGCTTAGGGGCAGGGGCATGGAATTCACCCCTCCACTTT

clone size: NA
J gene: TRBJ2-5
D gene: NA
V gene: TRBV7-2
CDR3 protein: CASSLQETQYF
CDR3 DNA: TGTGCCAGCAGCTTACAAGAGACCCAGTACTTC

clone size: NA
J gene: TRBJ2-7
D gene: NA
V gene: TRBV6-5
CDR3 protein: CASSSTVSYEQYF
CDR3 DNA: TGTGCCAGCAGTTCGACTGTCTCCTACGAGCAGTACTTC

clone size: NA
J gene: TRBJ1-1
D gene: NA
V gene: TRBV2
CDR3 protein: CASRDSQNTEAFF
CDR3 DNA: TGTGCCAGCAGGGACTCACAAAACACTGAAGCTTTCTTT

clone size: NA
J gene: TRBJ2-6
D gene: NA
V gene: TRBV7-6
CDR3 protein: CASSPNTASGANVLTF
CDR3 DNA: TGTGCCAGCAGCCCAAACACCGCCTCTGGGGCCAACGTCCTGACTTTC

clone size: NA
J gene: TRBJ1-5
D gene: NA
V gene: TRBV6-6
CDR3 protein: CASIPNSNQPQHF
CDR3 DNA: TGTGCCAGCATCCCGAATAGCAATCAGCCCCAGCATTTT

clone size: few
J gene: TRBJ1-1
D gene: NA
V gene: TRBV18
CDR3 protein: CASSPPGKKNTEAFF
CDR3 DNA: TGTGCCAGCTCACCACCGGGGAAGAAGAACACTGAAGCTTTCTTT

clone size: NA
J gene: TRBJ2-4
D gene: NA
V gene: TRBV6-1
CDR3 protein: CASSEGTSKNIQYF
CDR3 DNA: TGTGCCAGCAGTGAAGGCACATCCAAAAACATTCAGTACTTC

clone size: NA
J gene: TRBJ1-2
D gene: NA
V gene: TRBV7-8
CDR3 protein: CASSRSRGISRDYGYTF
CDR3 DNA: TGTGCCAGCAGCCGATCGCGGGGGATAAGCCGGGACTATGGCTACACCTTC

clone size: NA
J gene: TRBJ2-7
D gene: NA
V gene: TRBV4-1
CDR3 protein: CASSREGIGGIFSYEQYF
CDR3 DNA: TGCGCCAGCAGCCGCGAGGGTATTGGGGGGATTTTTTCCTACGAGCAGTACTTC

clone size: NA
J gene: TRBJ1-4
D gene: TRBD1
V gene: TRBV5-1
CDR3 protein: CASSKPGQGVEKLFF
CDR3 DNA: TGCGCCAGCAGCAAACCGGGACAGGGCGTTGAAAAACTGTTTTTT

clone size: NA
J gene: TRBJ1-2
D gene: NA
V gene: TRBV5-6
CDR3 protein: CASSGGHRGYGYTF
CDR3 DNA: TGTGCCAGCAGCGGTGGACACCGGGGCTATGGCTACACCTTC

clone size: NA
J gene: TRBJ1-2
D gene: NA
V gene: TRBV6-5
CDR3 protein: CASGQNYGYTF
CDR3 DNA: TGTGCCAGCGGACAGAACTATGGCTACACCTTC

clone size: NA
J gene: TRBJ1-2
D gene: NA
V gene: TRBV18
CDR3 protein: CASSSTANYGYTF
CDR3 DNA: TGTGCCAGCTCTTCGACAGCAAACTATGGCTACACCTTC

clone size: NA
J gene: TRBJ1-6
D gene: TRBD1
V gene: TRBV5-4
CDR3 protein: CASSLKQGNSPLHF
CDR3 DNA: TGTGCCAGCAGCTTGAAACAGGGGAATTCACCCCTCCACTTT

clone size: NA
J gene: TRBJ2-7
D gene: TRBD2
V gene: TRBV6-5
CDR3 protein: CASSYSGGAGEQYF
CDR3 DNA: TGTGCCAGCAGTTACTCCGGGGGGGCGGGAGAGCAGTACTTC

clone size: NA
J gene: TRBJ2-7
D gene: TRBD1
V gene: TRBV7-9
CDR3 protein: CASSLGQGALSYEQYF
CDR3 DNA: TGTGCCAGCAGCTTAGGACAGGGGGCCCTTTCCTACGAGCAGTACTTC

clone size: NA
J gene: TRBJ1-2
D gene: TRBD1
V gene: TRBV25-1
CDR3 protein: CASSEGDSEFYGYTF
CDR3 DNA: TGTGCCAGCAGTGAAGGGGACAGTGAATTCTATGGCTACACCTTC

clone size: NA
J gene: TRBJ1-1
D gene: NA
V gene: TRBV7-3
CDR3 protein: CASSPTGSFDTEAFF
CDR3 DNA: TGTGCCAGCAGCCCAACAGGGAGTTTCGACACTGAAGCTTTCTTT

clone size: few
J gene: TRBJ2-3
D gene: NA
V gene: TRBV9
CDR3 protein: CASSVVGGGATDTQYF
CDR3 DNA: TGTGCCAGCAGCGTAGTGGGAGGGGGGGCCACAGATACGCAGTATTTT

clone size: NA
J gene: TRBJ2-7
D gene: NA
V gene: TRBV2
CDR3 protein: CASSAGKNSWYEQYF
CDR3 DNA: TGTGCCAGCAGTGCTGGCAAAAACTCGTGGTACGAGCAGTACTTC

clone size: few
J gene: TRBJ1-2
D gene: TRBD1
V gene: TRBV13
CDR3 protein: CASSNRGMGGYTF
CDR3 DNA: TGTGCCAGCAGCAACAGGGGAATGGGTGGCTACACCTTC

clone size: few
J gene: TRBJ1-6
D gene: NA
V gene: TRBV5-1
CDR3 protein: CASSSLTDSPLHF
CDR3 DNA: TGCGCCAGCAGCTCACTGACAGATTCACCCCTCCACTTT

clone size: NA
J gene: TRBJ1-1
D gene: NA
V gene: TRBV7-6
CDR3 protein: CASSLWGQNTEAFF
CDR3 DNA: TGTGCCAGCAGCTTATGGGGACAGAACACTGAAGCTTTCTTT

clone size: few
J gene: TRBJ2-7
D gene: TRBD1
V gene: TRBV5-4
CDR3 protein: CASSKDRVYEQYF
CDR3 DNA: TGTGCCAGCAGCAAAGACAGGGTCTACGAGCAGTACTTC

clone size: NA
J gene: TRBJ1-1
D gene: NA
V gene: TRBV5-6
CDR3 protein: CASSWAVNTEAFF
CDR3 DNA: TGTGCCAGCAGCTGGGCAGTGAACACTGAAGCTTTCTTT

clone size: NA
J gene: TRBJ1-5
D gene: TRBD1
V gene: TRBV4-2
CDR3 protein: CASSHDRGNQPQHF
CDR3 DNA: TGTGCCAGCAGCCACGACAGGGGCAATCAGCCCCAGCATTTT

clone size: NA
J gene: TRBJ2-5
D gene: TRBD2
V gene: TRBV7-9
CDR3 protein: CASSLLLAAQETQYF
CDR3 DNA: TGTGCCAGCAGCCTACTACTAGCGGCCCAAGAGACCCAGTACTTC

clone size: NA
J gene: TRBJ2-3
D gene: NA
V gene: TRBV6-5
CDR3 protein: CASSYSTGGDTQYF
CDR3 DNA: TGTGCCAGCAGTTACTCGACAGGAGGAGATACGCAGTATTTT

clone size: NA
J gene: TRBJ1-3
D gene: NA
V gene: TRBV6-5
CDR3 protein: CASSYEANLPGNTIYF
CDR3 DNA: TGTGCCAGCAGTTACGAGGCAAACCTCCCTGGAAACACCATATATTTT

clone size: NA
J gene: TRBJ1-1
D gene: TRBD1
V gene: TRBV5-6
CDR3 protein: CASSMRQGFVAFF
CDR3 DNA: TGTGCCAGCAGCATGAGACAGGGGTTCGTAGCTTTCTTT

clone size: NA
J gene: TRBJ2-7
D gene: NA
V gene: TRBV7-3
CDR3 protein: CASSSGLRDEQYF
CDR3 DNA: TGTGCCAGCAGCTCGGGACTTCGCGACGAGCAGTACTTC

clone size: NA
J gene: TRBJ1-1
D gene: NA
V gene: TRBV11-2
CDR3 protein: CASSLGAGNTEAFF
CDR3 DNA: TGTGCCAGCAGCTTAGGCGCAGGGAACACTGAAGCTTTCTTT

clone size: NA
J gene: TRBJ2-1
D gene: NA
V gene: TRBV4-1
CDR3 protein: CASSQGRASSYNEQFF
CDR3 DNA: TGCGCCAGCAGCCAGGGCCGGGCATCTTCCTACAATGAGCAGTTCTTC

clone size: NA
J gene: TRBJ2-7
D gene: TRBD1
V gene: TRBV19
CDR3 protein: CASSSRDSSYEQYF
CDR3 DNA: TGTGCCAGTAGTTCCCGGGACAGTTCCTACGAGCAGTACTTC

clone size: once
J gene: TRBJ1-2
D gene: NA
V gene: TRBV2
CDR3 protein: CASSLNGANYGYTF
CDR3 DNA: TGTGCCAGCAGCCTTAACGGCGCTAACTATGGCTACACCTTC